This TCR beta chain was identified during a study of Ad26.COV2.S vaccination and SARS-CoV-2 variants. Study observations and caveats: People who got the vaccine had more spike-specific TCR breadth than people who got placebo.

Specified treatment: approximately 18 received Ad26.COV2.S at low or high dose, single or two shots; roughly five received placebo; per-sample allocation not given. Samples were taken on day 63 after the first vaccine or placebo injection. An adult aged 18-55 years in Boston served as the donor. The repertoire was sequenced with immunoSEQ multiplex PCR; TCRdb's copy has only in-frame clones and lacks some. This table holds approximately 300,000 clones, approximately 80% found once. The CDR3 is made up of 15 amino acids. In germline, CDR1 is SGHKS, CDR2 YYEKEE (reference sequence). With 3 bases clipped from V and 5 bases from J, the junction kept 3 bases outside the gene matches. On this clone itself: The antigen is not known.

This TCR was recovered from a person between 18 and 65 years old who received the Ad26.COV2.S COVID-19 vaccine or a placebo. The specimen comprised peripheral blood, sampled in a trial of Ad26.COV2.S vaccine versus placebo. The genes are TRBV5-5 and TRBJ2-7; 15 positions match TRBD2. The CDR3 spells CASSSGLAGGHEQYF. CDR3 DNA sequence: TGTGCCAGCAGCTCGGGACTAGCGGGGGGCCACGAGCAGTACTTC.